This TCR beta chain was identified in a study of CD8 T cells in Susac syndrome. The CDR3 contains 14 residues. J gave up 12 bases and V 4 bases, and 11 bases lay outside the gene matches. A word on this clonotype: Antigen specificity is unknown.

After extraction with the RNeasy kit, about 0.45 to 1 ug of the RNA was reverse transcribed using random hexamers. TCRdb reprocessed the immunoSEQ multiplex PCR reads via MiXCR and lists one record per CDR3 protein. Here the sample spans around 230,000 distinct CDR3 sequences, roughly 95% being singletons. General study results and limits: The authors acknowledged that the study's TCR sequencing and HLA analysis involved relatively few individuals.

The chain joins TRBV12-3 or TRBV12-4 to TRBJ2-1; TRBD2 matches 8 bases. The source is a human donor with Susac syndrome. Sequenced sample: CD4+ T cells from PBMCs. As DNA, the CDR3 is TGTGCCAGCAGTTCCAATAAGCGGGAGCGTGGGCAGTTCTTC. It encodes CASSSNKRERGQFF.